The clone carrying this T cell receptor beta chain was seen once. The data were taken from a study of blood T cell repertoires in COVID-19. As for the study in general: COVID-19 samples from acute and convalescent phases originated in the United States, Italy and Spain. PBMCs, B-cell-depleted T cells, or T cells provided the cDNA or gDNA that made up the material.

Generated by immunoSEQ multiplex PCR, the TCRdb table keeps only in-frame clones and is missing some. The table includes about 100,000 clones, 75% to 90% detected once. The length of the CDR3 is 12 residues. Trimming pared 0 bases from V and 7 bases from J, leaving 6 bases between. Germline CDR1 LGHNT, CDR2 FRNRAP. The clonotype comes from an elderly man with acute or convalescent COVID-19. The sequenced sample consisted of peripheral blood. V usage is TRBV12-5 and J usage is TRBJ1-2; no firm D call. In nucleotides, the CDR3 is TGTGCTAGTGGTTTGGTACCTAGTGGCTACACCTTC. Encoded protein: CASGLVPSGYTF. The complete variable domain, with remaining parts taken from reference TRBV12-5 and TRBJ1-2, reads DARVTQTPRHKVTEMGQEVTMRCQPILGHNTVFWYRQTMMQGLELLAYFRNRAPLDDSGMPKDRFSAEMPDATLATLKIQPSEPRDSAVYFCASGLVPSGYTFGSGTRLTVV.